The rows below give T cell receptor beta chains drawn from one sample of a study of tumor and adjacent non-tumor tissue in lung cancer. Using its own MiXCR run on the multiplex PCR reads, TCRdb lists one record per CDR3 protein. Of about 98,000 distinct CDR3 sequences in the sample, 80% were seen once. The sequencing sample was made of distant non-tumor lung tissue. The receptors were gathered from a man between 60 and 75 years old with small cell lung cancer. Both conserved end residues are part of each CDR3. The D gene is left open where the match is weak. Size is omitted from some rows. Given values are once, few, many or a class for expanded clones.

CDR3 DNA: TGTGCCAGCAGTTTAAGCGCGGAATACTCCTACAATGAGCAGTTGTTC
CDR3 protein: CASSLSAEYSYNEQLF
D gene: NA
V gene: TRBV11-3
J gene: TRBJ2-1
CDR3 length: 16
clone size: few

CDR3 DNA: TGCGTCAGCAGCATACGAAACTACAATGAGCAGTTCTTC
CDR3 protein: CVSSIRNYNEQFF
D gene: NA
V gene: TRBV4-1
J gene: TRBJ2-1
CDR3 length: 13
clone size: NA

CDR3 DNA: TGTGCCAGCAGTAAACGGGACAGAGAAATGATGATTGAGCAGTTCTTC
CDR3 protein: CASSKRDREMMIEQFF
D gene: TRBD1
V gene: TRBV6-1
J gene: TRBJ2-1
CDR3 length: 16
clone size: NA

CDR3 DNA: TGTGCCAGCAGCCCAAACCCGGGGACTAGCGACTATTTTCCTGGGGCCAACGTCCTGACTTTC
CDR3 protein: CASSPNPGTSDYFPGANVLTF
D gene: TRBD2
V gene: TRBV5-4
J gene: TRBJ2-6
CDR3 length: 21
clone size: NA

CDR3 DNA: TGTGCCAGCGGGTTGCAGCGGAGCACCTACGAGCAGTGCTTC
CDR3 protein: CASGLQRSTYEQCF
D gene: NA
V gene: TRBV6-2/TRBV6-3
J gene: TRBJ2-7
CDR3 length: 14
clone size: once

CDR3 DNA: TGCGCCAGCAGGGCTGGACTAGCAGGAAACAATGAGCATTTCTTC
CDR3 protein: CASRAGLAGNNEHFF
D gene: TRBD2
V gene: TRBV4-1
J gene: TRBJ2-1
CDR3 length: 15
clone size: NA

CDR3 DNA: TGTACCAGCAGCCAAGCCGAGCACATAACTAATGAAAAACTGTTTTTT
CDR3 protein: CTSSQAEHITNEKLFF
D gene: NA
V gene: TRBV4-2
J gene: TRBJ1-4
CDR3 length: 16
clone size: once

CDR3 DNA: TGTCCCAGCAGCTCAGAGTCGAGGACTAGCGTGAGTGGTAATGAGCAGTTCTTC
CDR3 protein: CPSSSESRTSVSGNEQFF
D gene: TRBD2
V gene: TRBV11-1
J gene: TRBJ2-1
CDR3 length: 18
clone size: NA

CDR3 DNA: TGTGCCAGCAGTTACGGTCTTCAAGAGACCCAGTACTTC
CDR3 protein: CASSYGLQETQYF
D gene: NA
V gene: TRBV6-5
J gene: TRBJ2-5
CDR3 length: 13
clone size: NA

CDR3 DNA: TGTGCCAGCAGGCCCGACTCCGGTGGCTACACCTTC
CDR3 protein: CASRPDSGGYTF
D gene: NA
V gene: TRBV6-6
J gene: TRBJ1-2
CDR3 length: 12
clone size: many

CDR3 DNA: TGTGCCAGCAGTGGGACAGGCAAATACAATGAGCAGTTCTTC
CDR3 protein: CASSGTGKYNEQFF
D gene: TRBD1
V gene: TRBV12-3/TRBV12-4
J gene: TRBJ2-1
CDR3 length: 14
clone size: NA

CDR3 DNA: TGTGCTAGCAGCGCAGGACTAGCGGGATGGCGGTACAATGAGCAGTTCTTC
CDR3 protein: CASSAGLAGWRYNEQFF
D gene: TRBD2
V gene: TRBV7-9
J gene: TRBJ2-1
CDR3 length: 17
clone size: NA

CDR3 DNA: TGTGCCAGCACTCAGACAGGGGGAAGGTTTCAGCCCCAACATTTT
CDR3 protein: CASTQTGGRFQPQHF
D gene: TRBD1
V gene: TRBV6-1
J gene: TRBJ1-5
CDR3 length: 15
clone size: NA

CDR3 DNA: TGTACCATCAGCTTGCGGGAGGGCCTCAATGAGCAGTTCTTC
CDR3 protein: CTISLREGLNEQFF
D gene: TRBD2
V gene: TRBV11-1
J gene: TRBJ2-1
CDR3 length: 14
clone size: NA

CDR3 DNA: TGCGCCAGCAGACAAGAGGGAGGTATTCTTCTCAATGAGCAATTCTTC
CDR3 protein: CASRQEGGILLNEQFF
D gene: NA
V gene: TRBV4-1
J gene: TRBJ2-1
CDR3 length: 16
clone size: NA

CDR3 DNA: TGTACTAGCAGTTTCTCCAGGACAGGGGAAGGCTACACCTTC
CDR3 protein: CTSSFSRTGEGYTF
D gene: TRBD1
V gene: TRBV12-3/TRBV12-4
J gene: TRBJ1-2
CDR3 length: 14
clone size: few

CDR3 DNA: TGTGCCATCAGACTGGACCTGGCTATGAACATTGAAGCTTTCTTT
CDR3 protein: CAIRLDLAMNIEAFF
D gene: NA
V gene: TRBV6-1
J gene: TRBJ1-1
CDR3 length: 15
clone size: NA

CDR3 DNA: TGCGCTAACAGCCAGGAGCCTGGAAACATTCAGTACTTC
CDR3 protein: CANSQEPGNIQYF
D gene: NA
V gene: TRBV5-1
J gene: TRBJ2-4
CDR3 length: 13
clone size: NA

CDR3 DNA: TGTGCCAGCAGTTACACCAGATCCGTCTACGAACAGTACTTC
CDR3 protein: CASSYTRSVYEQYF
D gene: NA
V gene: TRBV6-6
J gene: TRBJ2-7
CDR3 length: 14
clone size: NA

CDR3 DNA: TGTGTCAGCAGTCCAGGCTTTGACTCAGACAATGAGCAGTTCTTC
CDR3 protein: CVSSPGFDSDNEQFF
D gene: NA
V gene: TRBV4-2
J gene: TRBJ2-1
CDR3 length: 15
clone size: NA

CDR3 DNA: TGTGCCAGCAGTGATAGATGGCACTCCTACAGTGAGCAGTTCTTC
CDR3 protein: CASSDRWHSYSEQFF
D gene: NA
V gene: TRBV12-3/TRBV12-4
J gene: TRBJ2-1
CDR3 length: 15
clone size: NA

CDR3 DNA: TGCGCCAGCAGCCATGTGGACAGACGTCTTTATAATTCACCCGTCCACTTT
CDR3 protein: CASSHVDRRLYNSPVHF
D gene: NA
V gene: TRBV4-1
J gene: TRBJ1-6
CDR3 length: 17
clone size: NA

CDR3 DNA: TGTGACAGCAGCTTAGTGACAGCCCAGAGCTCGTACAATGAACAGTTCTTC
CDR3 protein: CDSSLVTAQSSYNEQFF
D gene: NA
V gene: TRBV11-2
J gene: TRBJ2-1
CDR3 length: 17
clone size: NA

CDR3 DNA: TGTGCCAATTCAGGGGGTTACAGCAATCAGCCCCAGCATTTT
CDR3 protein: CANSGGYSNQPQHF
D gene: TRBD1
V gene: TRBV6-1
J gene: TRBJ1-5
CDR3 length: 14
clone size: NA

CDR3 DNA: TGTGCCAGCGGCGCCCCGGACAAGCCTACCGGGGAGCTGTTTTTT
CDR3 protein: CASGAPDKPTGELFF
D gene: NA
V gene: TRBV7-3
J gene: TRBJ2-2
CDR3 length: 15
clone size: once

CDR3 DNA: TGTGCCATCAGCCGGTACCAGGAGACCCACTACTTC
CDR3 protein: CAISRYQETHYF
D gene: NA
V gene: TRBV10-3
J gene: TRBJ2-5
CDR3 length: 12
clone size: NA

CDR3 DNA: TGTGCCAGCAGTGTCCCCCCCCACATCACTGAAGCTTTCTTT
CDR3 protein: CASSVPPHITEAFF
D gene: NA
V gene: TRBV11-2
J gene: TRBJ1-1
CDR3 length: 14
clone size: NA

CDR3 DNA: TGTGCCAGCGACAGTAGCAATCAGTCCCAGCATTTT
CDR3 protein: CASDSSNQSQHF
D gene: NA
V gene: TRBV28
J gene: TRBJ1-5
CDR3 length: 12
clone size: once

CDR3 DNA: TGTGCCAGCACCAGCGTATCGGGGGACGCAAACAATGAGCAGTTCTTC
CDR3 protein: CASTSVSGDANNEQFF
D gene: NA
V gene: TRBV6-1
J gene: TRBJ2-1
CDR3 length: 16
clone size: many

CDR3 DNA: TGTGCCGGCAGCTTGGACCCTGAGGGCTCACCACTCCACTTT
CDR3 protein: CAGSLDPEGSPLHF
D gene: NA
V gene: TRBV5-4
J gene: TRBJ1-6
CDR3 length: 14
clone size: NA

CDR3 DNA: NA
CDR3 protein: CASSLEGFATGSYMAEQLF
D gene: NA
V gene: TRBV11-2
J gene: TRBJ2-1
CDR3 length: 19
clone size: NA

CDR3 DNA: TGCAGCGTCCGAGGGGGGGCCGATACCGGGGAGCTGTTTTTT
CDR3 protein: CSVRGGADTGELFF
D gene: NA
V gene: TRBV29-1
J gene: TRBJ2-2
CDR3 length: 14
clone size: NA

CDR3 DNA: TGCGCCAGCAGCCAAGTACCAGGGCGTGGCTCTGAAGCATTCTTT
CDR3 protein: CASSQVPGRGSEAFF
D gene: NA
V gene: TRBV4-1
J gene: TRBJ1-1
CDR3 length: 15
clone size: NA

CDR3 DNA: TGTGCCAGCAGCCCCCTAGCGGGAGCCTCCTACAATGAGCAGTTCTTC
CDR3 protein: CASSPLAGASYNEQFF
D gene: TRBD2
V gene: TRBV11-2
J gene: TRBJ2-1
CDR3 length: 16
clone size: medium-sized

CDR3 DNA: TGCGCCAGCGGCTTGGGGGCCCCGGAAGTCGATGAGCAGTTCTTC
CDR3 protein: CASGLGAPEVDEQFF
D gene: NA
V gene: TRBV5-1
J gene: TRBJ2-1
CDR3 length: 15
clone size: NA

CDR3 DNA: TGCGCCACCAGTCAATCGGAAAGGGTTGTGGGGGAGACCCAGTACTTC
CDR3 protein: CATSQSERVVGETQYF
D gene: NA
V gene: TRBV23-1
J gene: TRBJ2-5
CDR3 length: 16
clone size: NA

CDR3 DNA: TGTGCCAGCAGTTCACAGGGGGCTAGCACCGGGGTGCTGTTTTTT
CDR3 protein: CASSSQGASTGVLFF
D gene: TRBD1
V gene: TRBV12-3/TRBV12-4
J gene: TRBJ2-2
CDR3 length: 15
clone size: NA

CDR3 DNA: TGTGCCAGCAGCTCCCCCGGACAGGGCTCGAATCAGCCCCAGTATTTT
CDR3 protein: CASSSPGQGSNQPQYF
D gene: TRBD1
V gene: TRBV28
J gene: TRBJ2-3
CDR3 length: 16
clone size: NA

CDR3 DNA: TGTGTCAGCAGGCCGGATATAAACTATGGCTACACCTTC
CDR3 protein: CVSRPDINYGYTF
D gene: NA
V gene: TRBV7-8
J gene: TRBJ1-2
CDR3 length: 13
clone size: NA

CDR3 DNA: TGCAGTGCTCATGGGCCTTGGGGCACAGATACGCAGTATTTT
CDR3 protein: CSAHGPWGTDTQYF
D gene: NA
V gene: TRBV20-1
J gene: TRBJ2-3
CDR3 length: 14
clone size: NA

CDR3 DNA: TGTGCCAGTATCTTAGTACAGAACACAGATACGCAGTATTTT
CDR3 protein: CASILVQNTDTQYF
D gene: NA
V gene: TRBV5-4
J gene: TRBJ2-3
CDR3 length: 14
clone size: NA

CDR3 DNA: TGTGCCAGCAGCTTAAACGGGGGCTACAATGAGCAGTTCTTC
CDR3 protein: CASSLNGGYNEQFF
D gene: NA
V gene: TRBV7-9
J gene: TRBJ2-1
CDR3 length: 14
clone size: many

CDR3 DNA: TGTGCCACCACGAGACACCTCACAGGGGAGCTGTTTTTT
CDR3 protein: CATTRHLTGELFF
D gene: NA
V gene: TRBV7-8
J gene: TRBJ2-2
CDR3 length: 13
clone size: NA

CDR3 DNA: TGTGCCAGCAGCCAATTTGGTAGGGGGAACACCGGGGAGCTGTTTTTT
CDR3 protein: CASSQFGRGNTGELFF
D gene: NA
V gene: TRBV14
J gene: TRBJ2-2
CDR3 length: 16
clone size: few

CDR3 DNA: TGTGCCATCAGCCGAGGACAGGTGACCCAAAACATCCAGTACTTC
CDR3 protein: CAISRGQVTQNIQYF
D gene: TRBD1
V gene: TRBV6-6
J gene: TRBJ2-4
CDR3 length: 15
clone size: NA

CDR3 DNA: TGCAGTGCTAGAGATCCGGGACTAGCGGGAAACTACAATGAGCAGTTCTTC
CDR3 protein: CSARDPGLAGNYNEQFF
D gene: TRBD2
V gene: TRBV20-1
J gene: TRBJ2-1
CDR3 length: 17
clone size: once

CDR3 DNA: TGTGCCAGCAGCTTAACAGGGGGCATGGGTAGGAACACTGATGATTTCTTT
CDR3 protein: CASSLTGGMGRNTDDFF
D gene: TRBD1
V gene: TRBV11-2
J gene: TRBJ1-1
CDR3 length: 17
clone size: once

CDR3 DNA: TGTGCCAGCAGATTAATGGACGGGGAAGATACCCAGTACTTC
CDR3 protein: CASRLMDGEDTQYF
D gene: NA
V gene: TRBV12-3/TRBV12-4
J gene: TRBJ2-5
CDR3 length: 14
clone size: NA

CDR3 DNA: TGTGTCAGCAGTTCCTCGAACGCCGGGGAGCTATTTTTT
CDR3 protein: CVSSSSNAGELFF
D gene: NA
V gene: TRBV6-6
J gene: TRBJ2-2
CDR3 length: 13
clone size: once

CDR3 DNA: TGTGCCATCAGTGAGGGTATTCCCTACTACAATGAGCAGTTCTTC
CDR3 protein: CAISEGIPYYNEQFF
D gene: NA
V gene: TRBV10-3
J gene: TRBJ2-1
CDR3 length: 15
clone size: NA

CDR3 DNA: TGTGCCAGCAGCTTCAATCGGCTACCCTACGAGCAGTACTTC
CDR3 protein: CASSFNRLPYEQYF
D gene: NA
V gene: TRBV7-9
J gene: TRBJ2-7
CDR3 length: 14
clone size: few

CDR3 DNA: TGTACCAGCAGTACAATCAGGACAGGGGAAATCACTGAAGCTTTCTTT
CDR3 protein: CTSSTIRTGEITEAFF
D gene: TRBD1
V gene: TRBV28
J gene: TRBJ1-1
CDR3 length: 16
clone size: NA

CDR3 DNA: TGTGCCAGCAGCCCAGGGGAGGGAGAGACCCAATACTTC
CDR3 protein: CASSPGEGETQYF
D gene: NA
V gene: TRBV12-3/TRBV12-4
J gene: TRBJ2-5
CDR3 length: 13
clone size: NA

CDR3 DNA: TGTGCCAGCAAACCACGTCAGGGAGATAATTCACCCCTCCACTTT
CDR3 protein: CASKPRQGDNSPLHF
D gene: NA
V gene: TRBV4-2
J gene: TRBJ1-6
CDR3 length: 15
clone size: NA

CDR3 DNA: TGTGCCAGCAGTGGACTAGTGGGCTTAGGGAATGAACAGTTCTTC
CDR3 protein: CASSGLVGLGNEQFF
D gene: TRBD2
V gene: TRBV6-6
J gene: TRBJ2-1
CDR3 length: 15
clone size: NA

CDR3 DNA: TGTGCCATCCGAGTGGAATCCACAGATACGCAGTATTTT
CDR3 protein: CAIRVESTDTQYF
D gene: NA
V gene: TRBV10-3
J gene: TRBJ2-3
CDR3 length: 13
clone size: once

CDR3 DNA: TGTGCCAGCACCATGGGGGGGTTTAGCTATGGCCGCACCTTC
CDR3 protein: CASTMGGFSYGRTF
D gene: NA
V gene: TRBV11-2
J gene: TRBJ1-2
CDR3 length: 14
clone size: NA

CDR3 DNA: TGTGCCAGCAGACTGGGACTAGCGGTCGGTTTAGAGACCCGGTACTTC
CDR3 protein: CASRLGLAVGLETRYF
D gene: TRBD2
V gene: TRBV12-3/TRBV12-4
J gene: TRBJ2-5
CDR3 length: 16
clone size: NA